A selection of T cell receptor beta chains follows, all from one sample in a study of regulatory T cells in long-lasting Graves disease. TCRdb reprocessed the multiplex PCR reads via MiXCR and lists one record per CDR3 protein. Of a few hundred thousand distinct CDR3 sequences in the sample, 16% were seen once. These data were also reused for a study on T cells in Graves' hyperthyroidism and ophthalmopathy.

Source: peripheral blood mononuclear cells (PBMCs), taken at new diagnosis, from a patient treated with antithyroid drugs. The receptor set was obtained from a woman in her late teens or twenties with Graves disease. CDR3s include the opening cysteine and the closing phenylalanine or tryptophan. The D gene is left open where the match is weak. Clone size is shown for a subset of rows, as once, few, many or a class of expanded clone.

v_call: TRBV20-1; clone_size: many; d_call: -; j_call: TRBJ1-2; cdr3_aa: CSVPSGEAGGYTF; cdr3_nt: TGCAGTGTACCGTCCGGGGAGGCAGGTGGCTACACCTTC
v_call: TRBV28; clone_size: many; d_call: -; j_call: TRBJ2-6; cdr3_aa: CASSLSLGANVLTF; cdr3_nt: TGTGCCAGCAGTTTAAGTTTAGGGGCCAACGTCCTGACTTTC
v_call: TRBV6-1; clone_size: few; d_call: -; j_call: TRBJ2-7; cdr3_aa: CASSEDPASYEQYF; cdr3_nt: TGTGCCAGCAGTGAAGATCCAGCGAGCTACGAGCAGTACTTC
v_call: TRBV11-3; clone_size: many; d_call: TRBD1; j_call: TRBJ1-1; cdr3_aa: CASSLEGTGREAFF; cdr3_nt: TGTGCCAGCAGCTTAGAAGGGACAGGCCGTGAAGCTTTCTTT
v_call: TRBV7-9; clone_size: few; d_call: TRBD1; j_call: TRBJ2-7; cdr3_aa: CASSLSRTGYEQYF; cdr3_nt: TGTGCCAGCAGCCTATCTCGGACAGGTTACGAGCAGTACTTC
v_call: TRBV20-1; clone_size: few; d_call: -; j_call: TRBJ2-3; cdr3_aa: CSARDLRDQSLDTQYF; cdr3_nt: TGCAGTGCTAGAGATCTCCGGGACCAGTCACTTGATACGCAGTATTTT
v_call: TRBV6-2/TRBV6-3; clone_size: many; d_call: -; j_call: TRBJ1-5; cdr3_aa: CASSYPRVRGGQPQHF; cdr3_nt: TGTGCCAGCAGTTACCCGAGGGTGAGGGGCGGACAGCCCCAGCATTTT
v_call: TRBV27; clone_size: many; d_call: TRBD1; j_call: TRBJ1-2; cdr3_aa: CASSLVGGSLNHGYTF; cdr3_nt: TGTGCCAGCAGCTTAGTAGGGGGCTCTCTAAACCATGGCTACACCTTC
v_call: TRBV2; clone_size: -; d_call: -; j_call: TRBJ1-1; cdr3_aa: CATLGNPEAFF; cdr3_nt: TGTGCCACCTTAGGGAACCCTGAAGCTTTCTTT
v_call: TRBV12-3/TRBV12-4; clone_size: many; d_call: TRBD1; j_call: TRBJ2-1; cdr3_aa: CASRRGQGLGFHEQFF; cdr3_nt: TGTGCCAGCAGACGAGGACAGGGGTTAGGGTTCCATGAGCAGTTCTTC
v_call: TRBV9; clone_size: few; d_call: TRBD2; j_call: TRBJ2-3; cdr3_aa: CASSLIAGASTDTQYF; cdr3_nt: TGTGCCAGCAGCTTAATAGCGGGAGCTAGCACAGATACGCAGTATTTT
v_call: TRBV5-4; clone_size: few; d_call: TRBD2; j_call: TRBJ2-3; cdr3_aa: CASNPGPSGRGWADTQYF; cdr3_nt: TGTGCCAGCAACCCCGGTCCTAGCGGGAGAGGGTGGGCAGATACGCAGTATTTT
v_call: TRBV19; clone_size: -; d_call: TRBD1; j_call: TRBJ1-5; cdr3_aa: CASRSIMSTGGWGQPQHF; cdr3_nt: TGTGCCAGTAGAAGTATTATGTCGACAGGGGGTTGGGGGCAGCCCCAGCATTTT
v_call: TRBV7-2; clone_size: few; d_call: TRBD2; j_call: TRBJ2-1; cdr3_aa: CASSLALSGRADNEQFF; cdr3_nt: TGTGCCAGCAGCTTGGCCCTGAGCGGGAGGGCCGACAATGAGCAGTTCTTC
v_call: TRBV2; clone_size: many; d_call: -; j_call: TRBJ1-1; cdr3_aa: CASSEGGDTEAFF; cdr3_nt: TGTGCCAGCAGTGAAGGGGGGGACACTGAAGCTTTCTTT
v_call: TRBV6-5; clone_size: -; d_call: TRBD2; j_call: TRBJ2-1; cdr3_aa: CASSYAGLAGGQEQFF; cdr3_nt: TGTGCCAGCAGTTACGCGGGACTAGCGGGAGGTCAGGAGCAGTTCTTC
v_call: TRBV6-1; clone_size: many; d_call: TRBD2; j_call: TRBJ2-7; cdr3_aa: CASSSTGLAGGEQYF; cdr3_nt: TGTGCCAGCAGCTCCACCGGACTAGCGGGAGGCGAGCAGTACTTC
v_call: TRBV20-1; clone_size: many; d_call: -; j_call: TRBJ2-1; cdr3_aa: CSARGRPRNEQFF; cdr3_nt: TGCAGTGCTAGAGGCCGTCCGCGGAATGAGCAGTTCTTC
v_call: TRBV18; clone_size: many; d_call: -; j_call: TRBJ1-1; cdr3_aa: CASSLLVTDLNTEAFF; cdr3_nt: TGTGCCAGCTCACTACTGGTAACAGACCTGAACACTGAAGCTTTCTTT
v_call: TRBV20-1; clone_size: many; d_call: -; j_call: TRBJ2-3; cdr3_aa: CSAAPGRPDTQYF; cdr3_nt: TGCAGTGCTGCACCGGGACGCCCAGATACGCAGTATTTT